This T cell receptor beta chain was identified during a study of cytomegalovirus exposure and HLA in healthy donors. Study-wide results and limits: Confirmation in vitro established that a few CMV-associated chains were specific for CMV antigens. Further analysis was carried out later, and it showed several of the most significant clusters appearing linked to common viral pathogens. Most CMV-associated TCR beta chains were later found to appear HLA-restricted.

The primer mix had 60 Vbeta and 13 Jbeta primers. Repertoires were generated with immunoSEQ multiplex PCR, while TCRdb's copy carries only in-frame clones and drops some. Altogether under 200,000 clones are present, approximately 80% being singletons, with the ten largest covering less than 0.65%. As regards this clone: Its matching antigen is unknown.

Unmatched junction bases numbered 4, after V lost 2 bases and J lost 5 bases. Germline CDR1 SGDLS, CDR2 YYNGEE. The CDR3 totals 14 residues. The chain joins TRBV9 to TRBJ1-1; 9 nucleotides align to TRBD1. Sample: PBMCs. The TCR comes from a woman aged 45-65 years in good health and CMV-seronegative. The CDR3 region has the DNA TGTGCCAGCAGCGTCCAAGACAGGGGGACTGAAGCTTTCTTT. This translates into CASSVQDRGTEAFF.